The following is a T cell receptor (beta chain) sequence with its context. Its antigen has not been determined. Per-base qualities were not stored, and no clone one base away is much larger. The sample is drawn from a study of shared clonotypes between healthy human individuals (TCRdb year 2020). Some background on the complete study: The cohort included a few men and a couple of women between 18 and 49 years of age. Per donor, three plates each were used for CD4 naive and CD4 memory, two for CD8 naive, and one for CD8 memory. Blood TCR repertoires of roughly 5 healthy adults were deeply sequenced to estimate repertoire size and the extent of clonotype sharing between individuals. Different laboratories and diverse techniques were used to prepare libraries and sequence TCR repertoires, to increase sequencing depth and limit assay-specific biases. Per donor, leukapheresis produced somewhere between about 0.94 and 8.9 billion PBMCs. The paper's findings and limits, for the study overall: Clonotypes shared by all four sorted-subset donors showed higher generation probabilities than non-shared clonotypes. Larger estimated clonotype richness was generally found for naive subsets than for memory subsets. The small number of donors limited the genetic and exposure-history diversity represented. Incomplete sequencing was indicated by rarefaction of sorted-subset datasets, despite the large sequencing depth. Across a handful of donors, approximately 5% of naive CD4, approximately 3.5% of naive CD8, 2.3% of memory CD4, and approximately 0.4% of memory CD8 clonotypes were shared. Sampling was limited to blood, and TCR repertoires in tissue likely differ from TCR repertoires in blood. Pairwise subsampling indicated that sequencing depth was expected to affect the degree of clonotype sharing among donors.

TCR CDR3 regions were amplified from genomic DNA by multiplex PCR using the deep immunoSEQ assay. Genomic DNA extracted from each cell subset was distributed evenly over all wells of several immunoSEQ 96-well plates, and each plate served as one replicate. For sorted subsets, approximately 210 ng genomic DNA, equal to 30,000 to 35,000 T cell genomes, was loaded into each replicate PCR. The purified libraries were quantified using a Qubit 3.0 fluorometer, sized with a Bioanalyzer 2100, and then quantified again using the KAPA Library Quantification kit. A separate single-read 150-cycle Illumina NextSeq 550 flow cell was used to sequence each immunoSEQ 96-well plate. As for the original processing: Because the immunoSEQ output held only junctional sequences and lacked quality scores, the filtering could not match the filtering applied to full-length reads. To assign V/J genes and CDR3, sequences were annotated using PyIR, a Python wrapper for IgBLAST v1.9, with IMGT germline references. Any read was removed if the V/J assignment was weak (E-value above 1e-6), the CDR3 was missing, or the read contained stop codons, out-of-frame junctions, or ambiguous translated residues. V3J clonotypes were defined as sequences sharing the same inferred V gene, J gene, and CDR3 amino acid sequence. The percentage overlap between two repertoires was calculated by dividing the number of shared unique clonotypes by the size of the smaller repertoire. RTK rarefaction, the Chao1 estimator, and Recon v2.1 estimates of unobserved clonotypes were used to assess repertoire richness. Generation probabilities for all TCRbeta clonotypes obtained by the gDNA method from four donors were computed using OLGA. TCRdb carries this immuneACCESS record with in-frame sequences only. Its versions omit some clonotypes, under half of them owing to an unresolved V gene in the studies checked, with the rest unexplained. V and J calls and clone size come straight from that table; D and trimming were deduced from the DNA. Across this sample there are about 2.1 million clones, with around 93% seen only once. Over 1.5% of the sample is held by the ten biggest clonotypes.

CDR1 and CDR2 (PRHDT, FYEKMQ) derive from the germline V gene (reference sequence). Counted from cysteine to phenylalanine, this CDR3 has 19 amino acids. Here the CDR3 DNA is all that survives: 57 bases in frame from base 1. V has 0 bases trimmed and J has 0 bases trimmed; junction bases matching no gene number 10. CD8 naive samples were obtained by positive selection for CCR7 among CD45RO-negative cells, yielding a CD45RA+CCR7+ population from which TemRA cells were excluded. Healthy HIV-negative adults with no recently reported acute infections or vaccinations were included as donors. All donors were Caucasian adults living in Nashville, Tennessee, USA. After blood collection by leukapheresis, PBMCs were isolated using Ficoll-Histopaque density gradient centrifugation and then cryopreserved in the vapor phase of liquid nitrogen. Analytical flow cytometry was used to check the purity and quantity of each magnetically sorted T cell population. Genomic DNA was isolated from each sorted fraction and quantified by UV absorbance on a Nanodrop 2000c.

The receptor was derived from a man aged 18 to 30 in good health. Some clones in this sample may be carry-over from other donors' samples. Sequencing was done on a sample of naive CD8+ T cells from PBMCs. Explained via the paper, the cell subset or site label denotes: CD45RA+CCR7+. The chain is encoded by TRBV13 joined to TRBJ2-2; TRBD2 agrees with 7 junctional bases. The bases are TGTGCCAGCAGCTTAGGCCTAGCGGAGCTAACCGCGAACACCGGGGAGCTGTTTTTT. Its amino acids are CASSLGLAELTANTGELFF.